This TCR beta chain comes out of a study of shared clonotypes between healthy human individuals. Points from the study as a whole: A small donor pool kept down the genetic and exposure-history diversity that was represented.

In the case of this clone: The antigen is undetermined.

The genomic DNA of each subset was split evenly across several immunoSEQ plates. What was sequenced on ten immunoSEQ deep assay plates was unsorted PBMC DNA. How the authors handled the data: Junction-only sequences produced by ImmunoSEQ had no quality scores, so filtering differed. Only in-frame clones appear in the TCRdb table, and some are missing; sequencing was by immunoSEQ multiplex PCR. Clonal size and the V and J genes are those of that table, whereas D and trimming came from the DNA. Here the sample spans more than 400,000 clones, over 75% being singletons. The TCR sequence derives from a woman aged 35 to 49 in good health. Some clones in this sample may be carry-over from other donors' samples. The sample comprised PBMCs.

The CDR3 coding sequence is TGCGCCAGCAGCTTGGCGGCACCTTGGGAAGAGACCCAGTACTTC. Translating it yields CASSLAAPWEETQYF. The J gene is TRBJ2-5, the V gene TRBV5-1; D call uncertain. This CDR3 has 15 residues. Germline V gene sequence: CDR1 SGHRS, CDR2 YFSETQ. Between the trimmed V and J ends, which lost 0 bases and 3 bases, there was a span of 12 bases.